This is a list of T cell receptor beta chains from one sample in a study of shared clonotypes between healthy human individuals. TCRdb's table, derived via immunoSEQ multiplex PCR, lists solely in-frame clones and lacks some. The sample consists of some 1 million clones, around 75% of them appearing once. Material for sequencing was memory CD4+ T cells sorted from blood. The receptors come from a man younger than 35 in good health. Each CDR3 is given with its conserved first and last residue. Fields, in order: J gene, clone size, D gene, V gene, CDR3 DNA, CDR3 protein. A D gene is named only where the DNA matches it firmly. Size is omitted from some rows. Given values are once, few, many or a class for expanded clones.

J gene: TRBJ2-6; clone size: -; D gene: -; V gene: TRBV5-1; CDR3 DNA: TGCGCCAGCAGCTTGGAGGCCAGCCTCTCTGGGGCCAACGTCCTGACTTTC; CDR3 protein: CASSLEASLSGANVLTF
J gene: TRBJ2-3; clone size: -; D gene: -; V gene: TRBV18; CDR3 DNA: TGTGCCAGCTCACTGGGGGGGCCAACAGATACGCAGTATTTT; CDR3 protein: CASSLGGPTDTQYF
J gene: TRBJ2-5; clone size: -; D gene: TRBD2; V gene: TRBV7-9; CDR3 DNA: TGTGCCAGCAGCCTCCCAGCGGGGGGGTTGGAGACCCAGTACTTC; CDR3 protein: CASSLPAGGLETQYF
J gene: TRBJ1-5; clone size: -; D gene: -; V gene: TRBV30; CDR3 DNA: TGTGCCTGGAGGAGGGGAGGGAATAGCAATCAGCCCCAGCATTTT; CDR3 protein: CAWRRGGNSNQPQHF
J gene: TRBJ2-5; clone size: -; D gene: TRBD2; V gene: TRBV4-1; CDR3 DNA: TGCGCCAGCAGCCAAGCTGGGGTCACTAGCGGGGGGGCGAGGGAGACCCAGTACTTC; CDR3 protein: CASSQAGVTSGGARETQYF
J gene: TRBJ1-1; clone size: -; D gene: TRBD1; V gene: TRBV10-1; CDR3 DNA: TGCGCCAGCAGTGAGTCGCCCGTTCGTGACAGGGGGGCTGGGAACACTGAAGCTTTCTTT; CDR3 protein: CASSESPVRDRGAGNTEAFF
J gene: TRBJ1-1; clone size: -; D gene: TRBD1; V gene: TRBV6-5; CDR3 DNA: TGTGCCAGCAGTCCCTCAGGGGGCTGGACTGAAGCTTTCTTT; CDR3 protein: CASSPSGGWTEAFF
J gene: TRBJ1-6; clone size: -; D gene: -; V gene: TRBV6-6; CDR3 DNA: TGTGCCAGCAGTTGGGCCCCAGAGGGTAATTCACCCCTCCACTTT; CDR3 protein: CASSWAPEGNSPLHF
J gene: TRBJ2-6; clone size: -; D gene: -; V gene: TRBV7-9; CDR3 DNA: TGTGCCAGCAGCTATCTTACCCTACGATCCGTTTCTGGGGCCAACGTCCTGACTTTC; CDR3 protein: CASSYLTLRSVSGANVLTF
J gene: TRBJ2-7; clone size: -; D gene: TRBD1; V gene: TRBV5-4; CDR3 DNA: TGTGCCAGCAGCTTCGGGGCAGGGGGCCCCTACGAGCAGTACTTC; CDR3 protein: CASSFGAGGPYEQYF
J gene: TRBJ2-5; clone size: -; D gene: -; V gene: TRBV5-6; CDR3 DNA: TGTGCCAGCAGCCCTCCCGGAATAGAGGAGACCCAGTACTTC; CDR3 protein: CASSPPGIEETQYF
J gene: TRBJ2-7; clone size: -; D gene: -; V gene: TRBV6-1; CDR3 DNA: TGTGCCAGCAGAACAGCGAACTCCTACGAGCAGTACTTC; CDR3 protein: CASRTANSYEQYF
J gene: TRBJ2-7; clone size: -; D gene: TRBD2; V gene: TRBV5-4; CDR3 DNA: TGTGCCAGCAGCCCGACCTCTAGCGGGGTCTCCTACGAGCAGTACTTC; CDR3 protein: CASSPTSSGVSYEQYF
J gene: TRBJ1-2; clone size: -; D gene: TRBD1; V gene: TRBV10-3; CDR3 DNA: TGTGCCATCAGTGATTCGCAGGGGGGGTATGGCTACACCTTC; CDR3 protein: CAISDSQGGYGYTF
J gene: TRBJ2-5; clone size: -; D gene: -; V gene: TRBV19; CDR3 DNA: TGTGCCAGTAGTTCTTGGACGGCGGAGACCCAGTACTTC; CDR3 protein: CASSSWTAETQYF
J gene: TRBJ2-2; clone size: -; D gene: -; V gene: TRBV15; CDR3 DNA: TGTGCCACCAGCAGTAACCGGGGACCCGGGGAGCTGTTTTTT; CDR3 protein: CATSSNRGPGELFF
J gene: TRBJ2-5; clone size: -; D gene: -; V gene: TRBV9; CDR3 DNA: TGTGCCAGCAGCGTAGGTGGGGGGGCCAACTTAGAGACCCAGTACTTC; CDR3 protein: CASSVGGGANLETQYF
J gene: TRBJ1-4; clone size: few; D gene: -; V gene: TRBV30; CDR3 DNA: TGTGCCTGGAGAGGGGGAGGTGAAAAACTGTTTTTT; CDR3 protein: CAWRGGGEKLFF
J gene: TRBJ1-5; clone size: -; D gene: -; V gene: TRBV6-1; CDR3 DNA: TGTGCCAGCAGTGAAGGCAGGGGCAATCAGCCCCAGCATTTT; CDR3 protein: CASSEGRGNQPQHF
J gene: TRBJ1-6; clone size: few; D gene: -; V gene: TRBV19; CDR3 DNA: TGTGCCAGTAGTATACAGGGAGCGAATTCACCCCTCCACTTT; CDR3 protein: CASSIQGANSPLHF
J gene: TRBJ2-1; clone size: many; D gene: TRBD1; V gene: TRBV5-1; CDR3 DNA: TGCGCCAGCAGCTCGGGACAGGGGGCGGCGGATGAGCAGTTCTTC; CDR3 protein: CASSSGQGAADEQFF
J gene: TRBJ2-2; clone size: -; D gene: -; V gene: TRBV25-1; CDR3 DNA: TGTGCCAGCACTAGTGGGGGGTCAGGGGAGCTGTTTTTT; CDR3 protein: CASTSGGSGELFF
J gene: TRBJ1-6; clone size: few; D gene: TRBD1; V gene: TRBV5-1; CDR3 DNA: TGCGCCAGCAGCCCACTACAGGGGAGCGATTCACCCCTCCACTTT; CDR3 protein: CASSPLQGSDSPLHF
J gene: TRBJ1-2; clone size: few; D gene: -; V gene: TRBV7-9; CDR3 DNA: TGTGCCAGCAGCTTAGGGCCGACATCTGGCTACACCTTC; CDR3 protein: CASSLGPTSGYTF
J gene: TRBJ2-7; clone size: -; D gene: TRBD2; V gene: TRBV27; CDR3 DNA: TGTGCCAGCAGTTTTTTAGCGGGATACTCCTACGAGCAGTACTTC; CDR3 protein: CASSFLAGYSYEQYF
J gene: TRBJ1-1; clone size: few; D gene: -; V gene: TRBV2; CDR3 DNA: TGTGCCAGCAGCTTTGGATTGCCTATGGGCACTGAAGCTTTCTTT; CDR3 protein: CASSFGLPMGTEAFF
J gene: TRBJ1-1; clone size: -; D gene: -; V gene: TRBV9; CDR3 DNA: TGTGCCAGCAGCCCCCGAGCCGGGATGAACACTGAAGCTTTCTTT; CDR3 protein: CASSPRAGMNTEAFF
J gene: TRBJ2-2; clone size: -; D gene: TRBD1; V gene: TRBV11-2; CDR3 DNA: TGTGCCAGCAGCTTACAGGGGGCAAGGACCGGGGAGCTGTTTTTT; CDR3 protein: CASSLQGARTGELFF